Below, 8 T cell receptor beta chains from the same sample are listed, as sequenced in a study of PD-1 blockade in classical Hodgkin lymphoma. Assay: immunoSEQ multiplex PCR; the TCRdb copy retains only in-frame clones and omits some. The data show about 13,000 clones, around 86% seen once. Brentuximab vedotin exposure varied among the patients, all of whom had relapsed after autologous stem cell transplantation. Sequences were derived from peripheral blood mononuclear cells (PBMCs), sampled at baseline. Receptors were obtained from a human donor with classical Hodgkin lymphoma.

The sample holds a few counts of this clone. This chain links TRBV10-2 with TRBJ1-1; D gene unclear. Germline CDR1 is WSHSY and CDR2 is SAAADI. V was clipped by 0 bases and J by 0 bases, with 8 bases between them. There are 15 residues in the CDR3. For the CDR3, the DNA is TGCGCCAGCAGTGAGTCAAAAGGTTTGAACACTGAAGCTTTCTTT. It codes for CASSESKGLNTEAFF.

The sample holds one count of this clone. V gene TRBV29-1 combines with J gene TRBJ2-1; 7 bases fit TRBD2. This CDR3 has 13 residues. J gave up 4 bases and V 4 bases, and 4 bases lay outside the gene matches. Germline values: CDR1 SQVTM, CDR2 ANQGSEA. Written as DNA, the CDR3 is TGCAGCGTTGGACCTAGCGGATACAATGAGCAGTTCTTC. Translated: CSVGPSGYNEQFF.

J is TRBJ2-2 and V is TRBV9; D gene unclear. The CDR3 is 15 residues long. Germline-derived CDR1 and CDR2 are SGDLS and YYNGEE. V was trimmed by 0 bases and J by 4 bases, leaving 10 bases between them. The CDR3 sequence: CASSVDGSLTGELFF. CDR3 bases: TGTGCCAGCAGCGTAGACGGCAGCCTCACCGGGGAGCTGTTTTTT.

The chain is built from TRBV19 and TRBJ2-1; D unclear. Trimming cost V 1 base and J 8 bases, with 3 bases left between them. This CDR3 is 11 amino acids long. Germline V gene lookup returns CDR1 LNHDA and CDR2 SQIVND (reference sequence). CDR3 in amino acids: CASSIGDEQFF. The CDR3 coding sequence is TGTGCCAGTAGTATAGGTGATGAGCAGTTCTTC.

The gene calls are TRBV11-2 and TRBJ2-7; 10 bases are a match to TRBD1. The germline CDR1 and CDR2 sequences are SGHAT and FQNNGV. This CDR3 spans 13 amino acids. Losses at the gene ends were 5 bases for V and 4 bases for J; bases not matched to a gene: 2. The CDR3 nucleotides are TGTGCCAGCAGCAGGGACAGGGGATACGAGCAGTACTTC. Amino acids: CASSRDRGYEQYF.

The rearrangement links TRBV7-8 to TRBJ1-4, with 7 bases lining up with TRBD1. The CDR3 extends over 15 amino acids. V was pared by 6 bases and J by 4 bases, with 8 bases of the junction left unmatched. Germline V gene data show CDR1 as SGHVS and CDR2 as FQNEAQ. CDR3 coding DNA: TGTGCCAGCAGGAATGACAGGGATGGTAATGAAAAACTGTTTTTT. It is translated as CASRNDRDGNEKLFF.

This sequence joins TRBV4-1 and TRBJ1-1; a weak D match, TRBD1 (5 bases). The V end lost 4 bases, the J end lost 0 bases, and 12 bases lay between the germline ends. This CDR3 spans 15 amino acids. Germline V gives CDR1 MGHRA, CDR2 YSYEKL. The CDR3 sequence is CASSPLKGLNTEAFF. For the CDR3, the DNA is TGCGCCAGCAGCCCGCTAAAGGGGTTGAACACTGAAGCTTTCTTT.

This chain links TRBV29-1 with TRBJ2-3; 9 positions match TRBD2. This CDR3 is 13 amino acids long. Germline CDR1 is SQVTM and CDR2 is ANQGSEA. With 6 bases clipped from V and 3 bases from J, the junction kept 4 bases outside the gene matches. The CDR3 DNA reads as TGCAGCGTCACGACTAGCGGTACAGATACGCAGTATTTT. Its protein product is CSVTTSGTDTQYF.